This TCR beta chain was captured by sequencing in a study of cytotoxic CD8 clonotypes in ibrutinib-treated CLL. Study as a whole: There were roughly 12 relapsed/refractory patients and approximately 16 treatment-naive patients, and under 18 were IGHV unmutated. After treatment lasting a median 12 months, range 6 to 36, response samples were collected.

In regard to this clone: Its antigen is unidentified.

Sequenced by immunoSEQ multiplex PCR; TCRdb stores in-frame clones only, minus some. The sample has tens of thousands of clones, under 80% seen once. General study findings and limits: Clonality measured at baseline exceeded age-matched healthy donors, tracking circulating CD8+ T-cell counts. Public clonotypes, an uncommon group, contracted or remained stable on treatment.

V shed 8 bases and J shed 0 bases, with 8 bases lying between them. The CDR3 is made up of 13 amino acids. Germline-derived CDR1 and CDR2 are MNHEY and SVGAGI. The source is a human donor with chronic lymphocytic leukemia. The chain carries TRBV6-5 and TRBJ1-5; D is ambiguous. Specimen: PBMCs, collected at disease progression, from a patient treated with ibrutinib. CDR3 coding DNA: TGTGCCAGCGGGGAGTATAGCAATCAGCCCCAGCATTTT. It encodes CASGEYSNQPQHF.